The clone carrying this TCR beta chain was seen a single time. TCRdb's copy holds only in-frame clones and misses some; the assay was immunoSEQ multiplex PCR. The table records fewer than 25,000 clones, around 88% of them present only once. Trimming left V 0 bases short and J 2 bases short, with 23 bases between. The CDR3 sequence is 20 residues long. The germline V gene encodes CDR1 SGHVS and CDR2 FNYEAQ. These data belong to a study of PD-L1 blockade in urothelial cancer. About the study: Blood drawn 3 weeks (second dose) and 6 weeks after treatment start was analyzed. Blood samples had a median of 141,255 T cells, tens of thousands of unique TCRs, and clonality 0.08 to 0.09.

The source was PBMCs, collected around atezolizumab (anti-PD-L1) treatment. The chain carries TRBV7-6 and TRBJ1-3; the D gene is possibly TRBD1 (6 bases). This sequence originates from a man between 45 and 60 years old with urothelial cancer. The CDR3 sequence is CASSLASVRGAVGAGNTIYF. The CDR3 region has the DNA TGTGCCAGCAGCTTAGCTTCCGTCAGGGGAGCGGTGGGGGCTGGAAACACCATATATTTT.